Presented here are 27 T cell receptor beta chains from one specimen sequenced in a study of blood T cell repertoires in COVID-19. TCRdb's table, derived via immunoSEQ multiplex PCR, lists solely in-frame clones and lacks some. The sample has about 270,000 clones, roughly 91% seen once. Sequenced sample: PBMCs or T cells enriched from blood (not recorded which). The receptors derive from a woman between 55 and 75 years old who had recovered from COVID-19.

This sequence joins TRBV25-1 and TRBJ2-1, with 10 nucleotides matching TRBD1. Germline CDR1 and CDR2: MGHDK and SYGVNS. The ends lost 5 bases at V and 4 bases at J; junction bases unmatched: 8. The CDR3 extends over 16 amino acids. The CDR3 reads CASSSTGTGEYNEQFF. In DNA form, the CDR3 reads TGTGCCAGCAGTTCCACCGGGACAGGGGAGTACAATGAGCAGTTCTTC.

The V call is TRBV19, the J call TRBJ2-3, with 7 nucleotides matching TRBD2. CDR3 length equals 15 residues. With 8 bases clipped from V and 4 bases from J, the junction kept 12 bases outside the gene matches. From germline, CDR1 is LNHDA and CDR2 SQIVND (reference sequence). The CDR3 reads CASGGGAGVADTQYF. CDR3 DNA: TGTGCCAGTGGTGGAGGGGCGGGAGTAGCAGATACGCAGTATTTT.

This chain joins TRBV27 and TRBJ1-2; 9 bases align to TRBD1. Germline V gives CDR1 MNHEY, CDR2 SMNVEV (reference sequence). This CDR3 spans 15 amino acids. After removal of 5 bases from V and 7 bases from J, the junction contained 11 bases not matched to a gene. CDR3 coding DNA: TGTGCCAGCAGTCCTTGGGACAGGGCCGCCAGTGGCTACACCTTC. It yields the protein CASSPWDRAASGYTF.

Details on this clone: Other DNA sequences within the sample encode an identical CDR3. The V call is TRBV12-3 or TRBV12-4, the J call TRBJ1-5; D is unclear. The V and J ends lost 2 bases and 4 bases respectively, with 3 bases between them. This CDR3 has 12 residues. Written as DNA, the CDR3 is TGTGCCAGCAGTTTACCAAATCAGCCCCAGCATTTT. This gives the protein CASSLPNQPQHF.

This sequence joins TRBV2 and TRBJ1-2; D gene uncertain. The CDR3 runs to 13 residues. Germline assignment: CDR1 SNHLY and CDR2 FYNNEI. Trimming took 2 bases from V and 4 from J, leaving 8 bases between them. The CDR3 here is CASSERRGYGYTF. DNA for the CDR3: TGTGCCAGCAGTGAACGCCGGGGCTATGGCTACACCTTC.

J is TRBJ2-5 and V is TRBV28, with D possibly being TRBD1 (5 bases). Between the trimmed V and J ends, which lost 4 bases and 5 bases, there was a span of 23 bases. Germline V gene sequence: CDR1 MDHEN, CDR2 SYDVKM. The CDR3 loop spans 17 amino acids. CDR3 bases: TGTGCCAGCAGTTCCTCCACGGGTCCCAGGGTCCGGGAGACCCAGTACTTC. It yields the protein CASSSSTGPRVRETQYF.

This chain connects TRBV27 to TRBJ2-3; TRBD1 agrees at 7 bases. CDR3 length equals 18 residues. The V segment lost 5 bases and the J segment 2 bases; nucleotides outside the gene matches: 16. Germline V gene sequence: CDR1 MNHEY, CDR2 SMNVEV (reference sequence). The CDR3 spells CASSPYPLGTANTDTQYF. CDR3 nucleotides: TGTGCCAGCAGTCCATATCCCCTCGGGACAGCTAACACAGATACGCAGTATTTT.

V is TRBV28 and J is TRBJ2-2, with TRBD2 identical over 8 bases. Germline lookup yields CDR1 MDHEN and CDR2 SYDVKM. After removal of 6 bases from V and 6 bases from J, the junction contained 3 bases not matched to a gene. The CDR3 totals 13 residues. In DNA form, the CDR3 reads TGTGCCAGCAGGGGACTAGTACCCGGGGAGCTGTTTTTT. As protein: CASRGLVPGELFF.

V is TRBV19 and J is TRBJ1-1, with unresolved D. CDR3 length: 16 residues. The germline CDR1 and CDR2 sequences are LNHDA and SQIVND (reference sequence). With 3 bases removed from V and 1 base from J, the gap between germline ends came to 15 bases. The CDR3 coding sequence is TGTGCCAGTAGTATTATGATTGGAGGGAGGAACACTGAAGCTTTCTTT. Its protein product is CASSIMIGGRNTEAFF.

As regards this clone: Its ends do not fully match the called genes, so a read error is possible. J is TRBJ2-5 and V is TRBV7-7, with D perhaps TRBD1 (6 bases). CDR1 and CDR2 (germline): SSHAT, FNYEAQ (reference sequence). This CDR3 spans 15 amino acids. In DNA, the CDR3 is TGTGCTAGCAGCTTAGGGTACAGGGTAGGAGAGACCCAGTACTTC. It translates to CASSLGYRVGETQYF.

The V call is TRBV5-4, the J call TRBJ2-7; perhaps TRBD1 as D (6 bases). The CDR3 has 15 amino acids. Per germline, CDR1 SGHNT and CDR2 YYREEE (reference sequence). V gave up 2 bases and J gave up 2 bases, with 14 bases separating them. CDR3 sequence reads: CASSLQDRSAYEQYF. The CDR3, as DNA: TGTGCCAGCAGCTTACAAGACAGGTCAGCCTACGAGCAGTACTTC.

V is TRBV24-1 and J is TRBJ1-3; 7 bases fit TRBD1. CDR1 is KGHDR, CDR2 SFDVKD, per germline. V lost 2 bases and J lost 4; bases outside the gene matches: 7. The CDR3 length is 16 residues. The CDR3 DNA is TGTGCCACCAGTGATTCCGACAGGGCTGGAGGAAACACCATATATTTT. Translating gives CATSDSDRAGGNTIYF.

In regard to this clone: The same CDR3 is also encoded by other DNA sequences in this sample. This chain uses TRBV20-1 with TRBJ1-4, with 7 bases fitting TRBD1. Losses at the gene ends were 3 bases for V and 8 bases for J; bases not matched to a gene: 0. The CDR3 runs to 11 residues. Germline assignment: CDR1 DFQATT and CDR2 SNEGSKA (reference sequence). DNA of the CDR3: TGCAGTGCTAGGGACAGGGAAAAACTGTTTTTT. Translated: CSARDREKLFF.

The rearrangement joins TRBV7-8 to TRBJ1-2, with TRBD1 matching over 8 bases. CDR3 length: 15 residues. Trimming took 3 bases from V and 13 from J; bases not matched to a gene: 16. The V gene's germline CDR1 is SGHVS and CDR2 FQNEAQ. CDR3 DNA sequence: TGTGCCAGCAGCTTGGTGGGACAGGAGGAATTAAACTGCACCTTC. Encoded protein: CASSLVGQEELNCTF.

This chain joins TRBV9 and TRBJ2-3; possibly TRBD2 for D (5 bases). Trimming stripped 4 bases from V and 6 bases from J, with 18 bases between. The germline CDR1 and CDR2 sequences are SGDLS and YYNGEE. The CDR3 has 15 amino acids. The CDR3 region is CASSSVAARGDTQYF. The CDR3 DNA is TGTGCCAGCAGCTCAGTGGCGGCGAGAGGGGATACGCAGTATTTT.

V and J are TRBV2 and TRBJ2-7; 11 bases are shared with TRBD1. Trimming removed 6 bases from V and 2 bases from J; junction bases left unmatched: 3. Germline CDR1 is SNHLY and CDR2 is FYNNEI. The CDR3 has 14 amino acids. The CDR3 sequence is CASRPGQGAYEQYF. The CDR3 bases are TGTGCCAGCAGACCGGGACAGGGGGCCTACGAGCAGTACTTC.

J is TRBJ1-1 and V is TRBV3-1 (or the pseudogene TRBV3-2); possible D gene TRBD1, 5 bases. The CDR3 has 16 residues. The V and J ends lost 5 bases and 1 base respectively, with 17 bases between them. The germline gives CDR1 LGHDT, CDR2 YNNKEL (reference sequence). In DNA, the CDR3 is TGTGCCAGCAGCAACGGGTGGCGGGGCTCGAACACTGAAGCTTTCTTT. This encodes CASSNGWRGSNTEAFF.

V gene TRBV6-5 combines with J gene TRBJ1-5; the D is unclear. Germline assignment: CDR1 MNHEY and CDR2 SVGAGI. Trimming removed 4 bases from V and 0 bases from J, with 10 bases in between. The CDR3 contains 15 residues. DNA for the CDR3: TGTGCCAGCAGTTCTAACCCGTATAGCAATCAGCCCCAGCATTTT. This gives the protein CASSSNPYSNQPQHF.

The gene calls are TRBV5-1 and TRBJ2-1; D remains unclear. Germline CDR1 and CDR2: SGHRS and YFSETQ. The CDR3 consists of 13 residues. With 0 bases removed from V and 6 bases from J, the gap between germline ends came to 7 bases. In DNA form, the CDR3 reads TGCGCCAGCAGCTTGGGACAACCCAATGAGCAGTTCTTC. This gives the protein CASSLGQPNEQFF.

The J gene is TRBJ1-1, the V gene TRBV13; maybe TRBD1 (6 bases). The CDR3 extends over 15 amino acids. With 5 bases removed from V and 0 bases from J, the gap between germline ends came to 13 bases. CDR1 and CDR2 (germline): PRHDT, FYEKMQ (reference sequence). CDR3 loop: CASSLSGGLNTEAFF. For the CDR3, the DNA is TGTGCCAGCAGCCTGAGCGGGGGCTTGAACACTGAAGCTTTCTTT.

This rearrangement joins TRBV10-3 to TRBJ2-1, with TRBD2 matching 7 bases. Germline-derived CDR1 and CDR2 are ENHRY and SYGVKD. Trimming at V came to 0 bases and at J to 3 bases, leaving 2 bases not matched to a gene. The CDR3 has 15 amino acids. CDR3 sequence reads: CAISESSGVYNEQFF. The CDR3 DNA is TGTGCCATCAGTGAGTCAAGCGGGGTCTACAATGAGCAGTTCTTC.

In its sample, this clone was seen a few times. This chain links TRBV21-1 with TRBJ1-2; TRBD1 was called by the table and not checked on the DNA. TRBV21-1 is labeled a pseudogene. The CDR3 runs 15 residues. The CDR3 DNA reads as TGTGCCAGCAGCAAAGAATCTGGGACAGGGTTTGGCTACACCTTC. As protein: CASSKESGTGFGYTF.

The chain joins TRBV3-1 (or the pseudogene TRBV3-2) to TRBJ2-7; no clear D. The V gene lost 4 bases and the J gene lost 6 bases, with 16 bases spanning the gap. The V gene's germline CDR1 is LGHDT and CDR2 YNNKEL (reference sequence). This CDR3 spans 14 amino acids. CDR3 loop: CASSPPERITEQYF. CDR3 sequence (DNA): TGTGCCAGCAGCCCCCCCGAGAGGATTACCGAGCAGTACTTC.

This chain uses TRBV9 with TRBJ1-2; D is ambiguous. The CDR3 has 16 amino acids. CDR1 is SGDLS, CDR2 YYNGEE, per germline. V was trimmed by 0 bases and J by 3 bases, leaving 15 bases between them. The CDR3, as DNA: TGTGCCAGCAGCGTAGTATCGGCGGAGGGCGACTATGGCTACACCTTC. Translating it yields CASSVVSAEGDYGYTF.

In its sample, this clone was seen once. CDR3 in amino acids: CASSGPGTNNEQFF. DNA for the CDR3: TGCGCCAGCAGTGGTCCTGGGACTAACAATGAGCAGTTCTTC. The chain recombines TRBV10-1 with TRBJ2-1; 7 bases map to TRBD2. Trimming at V came to 4 bases and at J to 5 bases, leaving 5 bases not matched to a gene. This CDR3 region has 14 residues. In germline, CDR1 is WNHNN, CDR2 SYGVQD (reference sequence).

V gene TRBV29-1 combines with J gene TRBJ2-7; D is undetermined. This CDR3 has 13 residues. V was trimmed by 4 bases and J by 6 bases, leaving 16 bases between them. Germline V CDR1 and CDR2: SQVTM, ANQGSEA. The CDR3 here is CSVGVSIIGEQYF. The DNA for the CDR3 is TGCAGCGTTGGGGTTAGCATTATCGGCGAGCAGTACTTC.

This clone was observed a handful of times. The chain couples TRBV5-1 to TRBJ2-1; D possibly corresponds to TRBD2 (6 bases). This CDR3 has 15 amino acids. The germline V gene encodes CDR1 SGHRS and CDR2 YFSETQ. V was trimmed by 4 bases and J by 7 bases, leaving 18 bases between them. The CDR3 DNA sequence: TGCGCCAGCAGCCGACGACTAGGGGCGGAAAATGAGCAGTTCTTC. Amino acids: CASSRRLGAENEQFF. The full variable domain, rest sourced from reference TRBV5-1 and TRBJ2-1, is KAGVTQTPRYLIKTRGQQVTLSCSPISGHRSVSWYQQTPGQGLQFLFEYFSETQRNKGNFPGRFSGRQFSNSRSEMNVSTLELGDSALYLCASSRRLGAENEQFFGPGTRLTVL.